This T cell receptor (beta chain) appears in the sequencing data of a study of blood T cell repertoires in COVID-19. Looking at the study overall: PBMCs, B-cell-depleted T cells, or T cells were the source of the cDNA or gDNA that made up the material.

Produced via immunoSEQ multiplex PCR; TCRdb's table is partial and in-frame only. This sample has over 120,000 clones, with 80% to 85% found just once. Trimming cost V 3 bases and J 1 base, with 15 bases left between them. This CDR3 spans 16 amino acids. Looked up from germline, CDR1 is MDHEN and CDR2 is SYDVKM. The sequence came from a human donor in a cohort sampled during active COVID-19. The rearrangement links TRBV28 to TRBJ2-5, with TRBD2 as a possible D gene (6 bases). Sequenced material: peripheral blood. The CDR3 sequence is CASSFVTGVGQETQYF. CDR3 coding DNA: TGTGCCAGCAGTTTTGTAACGGGGGTAGGCCAAGAGACCCAGTACTTC.